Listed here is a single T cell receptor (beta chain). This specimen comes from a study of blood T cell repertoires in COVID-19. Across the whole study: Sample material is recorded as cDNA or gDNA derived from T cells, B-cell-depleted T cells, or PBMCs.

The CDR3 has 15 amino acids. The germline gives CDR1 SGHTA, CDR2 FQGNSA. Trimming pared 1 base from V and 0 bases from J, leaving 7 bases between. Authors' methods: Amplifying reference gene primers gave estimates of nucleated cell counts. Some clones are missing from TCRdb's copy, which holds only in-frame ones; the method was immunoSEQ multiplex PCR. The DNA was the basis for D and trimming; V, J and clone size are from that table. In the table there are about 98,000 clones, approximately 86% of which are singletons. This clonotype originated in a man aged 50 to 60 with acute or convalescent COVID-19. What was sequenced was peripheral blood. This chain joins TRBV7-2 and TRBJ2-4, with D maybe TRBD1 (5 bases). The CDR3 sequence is CASSLVGLAKNIQYF. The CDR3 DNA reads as TGTGCCAGCAGCTTAGTGGGGCTAGCCAAAAACATTCAGTACTTC. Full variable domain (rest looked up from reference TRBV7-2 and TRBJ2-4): GAGVSQSPSNKVTEKGKDVELRCDPISGHTALYWYRQSLGQGLEFLIYFQGNSAPDKSGLPSDRFSAERTGGSVSTLTIQRTQQEDSAVYLCASSLVGLAKNIQYFGAGTRLSVL.